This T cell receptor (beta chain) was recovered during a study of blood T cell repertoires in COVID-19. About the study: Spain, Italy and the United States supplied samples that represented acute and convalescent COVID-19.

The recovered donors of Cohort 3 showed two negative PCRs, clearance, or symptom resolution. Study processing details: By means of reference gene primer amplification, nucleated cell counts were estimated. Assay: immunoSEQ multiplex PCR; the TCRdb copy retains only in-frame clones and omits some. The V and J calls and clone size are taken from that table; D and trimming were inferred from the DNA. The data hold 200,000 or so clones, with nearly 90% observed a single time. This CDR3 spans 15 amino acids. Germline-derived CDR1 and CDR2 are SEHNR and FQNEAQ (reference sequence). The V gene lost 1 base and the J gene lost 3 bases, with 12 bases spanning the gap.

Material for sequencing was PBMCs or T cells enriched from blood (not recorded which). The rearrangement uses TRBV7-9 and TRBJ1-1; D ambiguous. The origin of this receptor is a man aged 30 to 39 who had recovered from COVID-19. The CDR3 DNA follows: TGTGCCAGCAGCTTAGTGGCAGGAGGACACACTGAAGCTTTCTTT. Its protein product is CASSLVAGGHTEAFF.